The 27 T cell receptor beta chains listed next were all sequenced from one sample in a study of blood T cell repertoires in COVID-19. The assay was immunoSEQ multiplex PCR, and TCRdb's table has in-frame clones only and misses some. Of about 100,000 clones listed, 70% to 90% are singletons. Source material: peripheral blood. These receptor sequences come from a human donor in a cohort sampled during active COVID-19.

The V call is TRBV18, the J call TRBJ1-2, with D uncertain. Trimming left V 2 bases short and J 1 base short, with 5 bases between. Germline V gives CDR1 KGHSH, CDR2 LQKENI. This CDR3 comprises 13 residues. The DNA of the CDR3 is TGTGCCAGCTCACCAGAGTTTAACTATGGCTACACCTTC. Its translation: CASSPEFNYGYTF. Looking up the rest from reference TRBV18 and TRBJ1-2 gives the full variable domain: NAGVMQNPRHLVRRRGQEARLRCSPMKGHSHVYWYRQLPEEGLKFMVYLQKENIIDESGMPKERFSAEFPKEGPSILRIQQVVRGDSAAYFCASSPEFNYGYTFGSGTRLTVV.

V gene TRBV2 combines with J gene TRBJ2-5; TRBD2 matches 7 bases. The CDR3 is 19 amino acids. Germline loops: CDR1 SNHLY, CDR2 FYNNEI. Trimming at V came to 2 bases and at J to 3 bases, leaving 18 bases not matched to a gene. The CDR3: CASSESRELASSEKETQYF. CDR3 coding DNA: TGTGCCAGCAGTGAAAGCCGTGAACTAGCGTCTAGCGAGAAAGAGACCCAGTACTTC.

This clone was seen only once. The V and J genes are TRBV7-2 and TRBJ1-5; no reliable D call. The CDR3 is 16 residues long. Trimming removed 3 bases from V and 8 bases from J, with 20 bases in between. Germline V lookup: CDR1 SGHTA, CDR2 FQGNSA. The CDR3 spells CASSLVGSTWTEPQHF. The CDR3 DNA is TGTGCCAGCAGCTTGGTGGGCTCGACCTGGACTGAGCCCCAGCATTTT.

Written as DNA, the CDR3 is TGTGCCAGTAGTCCTATAGCGGGAGGCTACGAGCAGTACTTC. It codes for CASSPIAGGYEQYF. The chain combines TRBV19 with TRBJ2-7; TRBD2 matches 10 bases. The ends lost 5 bases at V and 3 bases at J; junction bases unmatched: 4. Per the germline V gene, CDR1 is LNHDA and CDR2 is SQIVND (reference sequence). The CDR3 runs 14 residues.

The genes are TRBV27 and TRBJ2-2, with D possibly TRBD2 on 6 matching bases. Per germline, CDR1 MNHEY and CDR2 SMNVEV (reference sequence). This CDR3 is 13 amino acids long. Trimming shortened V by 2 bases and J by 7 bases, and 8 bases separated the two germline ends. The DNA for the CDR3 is TGTGCCAGCAGTTTAGGGGGGAGCGGGGAGCTGTTTTTT. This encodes CASSLGGSGELFF.

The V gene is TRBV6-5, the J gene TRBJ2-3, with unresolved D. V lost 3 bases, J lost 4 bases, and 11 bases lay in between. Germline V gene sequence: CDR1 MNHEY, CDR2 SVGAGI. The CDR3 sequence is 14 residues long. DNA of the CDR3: TGTGCCAGCAGTTATTCCAGCGTCTCAGATACGCAGTATTTT. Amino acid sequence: CASSYSSVSDTQYF.

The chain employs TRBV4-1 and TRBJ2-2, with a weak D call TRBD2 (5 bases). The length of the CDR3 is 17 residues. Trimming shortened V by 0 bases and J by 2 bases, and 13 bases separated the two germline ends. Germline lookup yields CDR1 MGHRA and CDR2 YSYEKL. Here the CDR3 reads CASSQEATRGNTGELFF. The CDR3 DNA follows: TGCGCCAGCAGCCAAGAAGCAACTAGAGGCAACACCGGGGAGCTGTTTTTT.

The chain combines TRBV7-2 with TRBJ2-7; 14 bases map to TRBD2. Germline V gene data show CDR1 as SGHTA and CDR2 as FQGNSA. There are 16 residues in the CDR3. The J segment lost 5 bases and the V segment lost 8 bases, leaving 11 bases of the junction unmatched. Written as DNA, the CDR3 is TGTGCCAGCCGGACGCCCGGGACTAGCGGGAGTAACGAGCAGTACTTC. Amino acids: CASRTPGTSGSNEQYF.

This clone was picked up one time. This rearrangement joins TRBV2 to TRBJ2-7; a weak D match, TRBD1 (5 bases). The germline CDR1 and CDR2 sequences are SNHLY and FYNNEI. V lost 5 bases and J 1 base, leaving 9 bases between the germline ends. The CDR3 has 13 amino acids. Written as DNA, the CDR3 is TGTGCCAGCAGTAGGACACGTTCCTACGAGCAGTACTTC. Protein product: CASSRTRSYEQYF.

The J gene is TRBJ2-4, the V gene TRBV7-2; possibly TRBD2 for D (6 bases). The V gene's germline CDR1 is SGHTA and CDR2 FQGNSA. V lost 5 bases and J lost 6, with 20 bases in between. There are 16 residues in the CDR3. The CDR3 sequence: CASSAGLQIGRNIQYF. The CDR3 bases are TGTGCCAGCAGCGCGGGACTCCAGATTGGCAGAAACATTCAGTACTTC.

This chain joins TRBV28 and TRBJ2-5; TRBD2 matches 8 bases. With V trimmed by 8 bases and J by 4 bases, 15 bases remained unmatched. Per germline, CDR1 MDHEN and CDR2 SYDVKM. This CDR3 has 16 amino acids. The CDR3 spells CASALADRRTRETQYF. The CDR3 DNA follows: TGTGCCAGCGCACTAGCGGACAGAAGGACGAGAGAGACCCAGTACTTC.

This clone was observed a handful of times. This CDR3 is CASSQVTSEQYF. CDR3 coding DNA: TGCGCCAGCAGCCAAGTTACTTCCGAGCAGTACTTC. This chain joins TRBV4-1 and TRBJ2-7, with D uncertain. Per germline, CDR1 MGHRA and CDR2 YSYEKL. The ends were cut back, 1 base at V and 6 bases at J, with 7 bases in the middle. The CDR3 extends over 12 amino acids.

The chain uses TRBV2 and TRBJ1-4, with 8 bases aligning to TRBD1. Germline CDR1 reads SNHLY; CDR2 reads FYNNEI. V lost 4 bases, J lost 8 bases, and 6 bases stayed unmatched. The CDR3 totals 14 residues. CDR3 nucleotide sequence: TGTGCCAGCAGTGTGGACAGGGCCACCGAAAAACTGTTTTTT. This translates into CASSVDRATEKLFF. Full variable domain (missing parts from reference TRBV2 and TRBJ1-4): EPEVTQTPSHQVTQMGQEVILRCVPISNHLYFYWYRQILGQKVEFLVSFYNNEISEKSEIFDDQFSVERPDGSNFTLKIRSTKLEDSAMYFCASSVDRATEKLFFGSGTQLSVL.

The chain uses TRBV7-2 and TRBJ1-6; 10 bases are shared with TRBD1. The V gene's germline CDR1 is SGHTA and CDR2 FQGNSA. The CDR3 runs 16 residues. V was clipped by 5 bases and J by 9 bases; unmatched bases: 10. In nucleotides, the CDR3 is TGTGCCAGCAGCCCCCCCGGACAGGGGGTAGGTTCACCCCTCCACTTT. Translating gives CASSPPGQGVGSPLHF.

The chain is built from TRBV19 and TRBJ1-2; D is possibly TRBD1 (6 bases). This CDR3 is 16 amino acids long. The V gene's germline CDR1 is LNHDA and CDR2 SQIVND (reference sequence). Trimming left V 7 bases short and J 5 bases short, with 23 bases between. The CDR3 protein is CASTPAGGAGRYGYTF. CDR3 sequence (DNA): TGTGCCAGTACCCCCGCGGGGGGCGCGGGTAGGTATGGCTACACCTTC.

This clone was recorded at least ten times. The CDR3 reads CASSLGTGRETQYF. CDR3 nucleotide sequence: TGTGCCAGCAGTTTGGGGACAGGGAGGGAGACCCAGTACTTC. The chain recombines TRBV6-5 with TRBJ2-5, with 9 positions matching TRBD1. Losses at the gene ends were 4 bases for V and 5 bases for J; bases not matched to a gene: 5. Per germline, CDR1 MNHEY and CDR2 SVGAGI. The CDR3 loop spans 14 amino acids.

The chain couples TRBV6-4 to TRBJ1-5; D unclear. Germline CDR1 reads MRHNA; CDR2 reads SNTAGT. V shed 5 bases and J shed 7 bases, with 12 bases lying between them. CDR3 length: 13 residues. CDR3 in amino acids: CASSLGGGQPQHF. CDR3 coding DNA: TGTGCCAGCAGTTTGGGAGGCGGGCAGCCCCAGCATTTT.

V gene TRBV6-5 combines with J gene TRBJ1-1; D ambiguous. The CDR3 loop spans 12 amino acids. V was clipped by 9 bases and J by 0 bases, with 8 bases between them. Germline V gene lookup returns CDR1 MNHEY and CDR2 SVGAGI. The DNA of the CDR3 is TGTGCCAGTCGACGGGTGAACACTGAAGCTTTCTTT. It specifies CASRRVNTEAFF.

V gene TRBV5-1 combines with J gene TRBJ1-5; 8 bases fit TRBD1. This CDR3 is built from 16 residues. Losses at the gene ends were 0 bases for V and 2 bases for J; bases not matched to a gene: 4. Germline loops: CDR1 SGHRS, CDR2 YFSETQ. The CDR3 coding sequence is TGCGCCAGCAGCTTGGCCCCGACAGGGGGCAATCAGCCCCAGCATTTT. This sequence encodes CASSLAPTGGNQPQHF.

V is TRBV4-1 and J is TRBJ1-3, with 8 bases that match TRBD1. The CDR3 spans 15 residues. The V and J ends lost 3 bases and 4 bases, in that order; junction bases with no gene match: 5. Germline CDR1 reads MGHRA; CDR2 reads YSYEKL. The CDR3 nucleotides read TGCGCCAGCAGCCACCGACAGGGGCCCGGAAACACCATATATTTT. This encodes CASSHRQGPGNTIYF.

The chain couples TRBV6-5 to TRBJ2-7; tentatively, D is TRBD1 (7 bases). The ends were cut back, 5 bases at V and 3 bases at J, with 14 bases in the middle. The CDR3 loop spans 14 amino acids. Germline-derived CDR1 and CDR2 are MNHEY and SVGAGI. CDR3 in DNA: TGTGCCAGCAGTAGACCAGGGGGAGGCTACGAGCAGTACTTC. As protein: CASSRPGGGYEQYF.

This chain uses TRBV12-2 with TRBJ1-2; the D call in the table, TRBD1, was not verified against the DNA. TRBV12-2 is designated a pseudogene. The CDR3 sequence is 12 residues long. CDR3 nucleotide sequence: TGTGCAAGTCGCAGGGACAGGAATGGCTACACCTTC. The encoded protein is CASRRDRNGYTF.

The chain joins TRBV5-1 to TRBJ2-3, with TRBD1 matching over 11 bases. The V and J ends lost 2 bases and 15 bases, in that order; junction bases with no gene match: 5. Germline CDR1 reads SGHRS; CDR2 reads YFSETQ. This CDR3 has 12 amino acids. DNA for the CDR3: TGCGCCAGCAGCTTAGGGACAGGGGGGTGTTATTTT. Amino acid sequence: CASSLGTGGCYF.

CDR3 protein: CASSQGRGSSYNEQFF. The CDR3 nucleotides are TGCGCCAGCAGCCAAGGGCGGGGAAGCTCCTACAATGAGCAGTTCTTC. The V call is TRBV4-1, the J call TRBJ2-1; D might be TRBD2 (6 bases). This CDR3 is built from 16 residues. CDR1 and CDR2 from the germline V gene are MGHRA and YSYEKL. V was shortened by 1 base and J by 0 bases, with 10 bases between the two germline ends.

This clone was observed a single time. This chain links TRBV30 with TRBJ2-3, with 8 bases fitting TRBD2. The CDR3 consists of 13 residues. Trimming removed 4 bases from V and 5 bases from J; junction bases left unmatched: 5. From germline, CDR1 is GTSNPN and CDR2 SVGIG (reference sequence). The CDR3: CAWTTSVKDTQYF. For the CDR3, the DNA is TGTGCCTGGACGACTAGCGTTAAAGATACGCAGTATTTT. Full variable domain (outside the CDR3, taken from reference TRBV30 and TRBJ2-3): SQTIHQWPATLVQPVGSPLSLECTVEGTSNPNLYWYRQAAGRGLQLLFYSVGIGQISSEVPQNLSASRPQDRQFILSSKKLLLSDSGFYLCAWTTSVKDTQYFGPGTRLTVL.

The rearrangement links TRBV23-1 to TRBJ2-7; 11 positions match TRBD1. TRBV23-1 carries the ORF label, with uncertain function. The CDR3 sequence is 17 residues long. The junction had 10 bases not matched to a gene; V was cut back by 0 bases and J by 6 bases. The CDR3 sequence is CASSQSPEDRGLSEQYF. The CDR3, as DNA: TGCGCCAGCAGTCAATCTCCGGAGGACAGGGGGCTTTCCGAGCAGTACTTC.

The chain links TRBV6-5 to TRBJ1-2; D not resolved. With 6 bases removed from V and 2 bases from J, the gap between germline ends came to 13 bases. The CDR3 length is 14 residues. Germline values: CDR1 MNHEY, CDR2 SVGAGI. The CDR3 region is CASSSRPKNYGYTF. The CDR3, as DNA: TGTGCCAGCAGCTCTAGACCCAAGAACTATGGCTACACCTTC.